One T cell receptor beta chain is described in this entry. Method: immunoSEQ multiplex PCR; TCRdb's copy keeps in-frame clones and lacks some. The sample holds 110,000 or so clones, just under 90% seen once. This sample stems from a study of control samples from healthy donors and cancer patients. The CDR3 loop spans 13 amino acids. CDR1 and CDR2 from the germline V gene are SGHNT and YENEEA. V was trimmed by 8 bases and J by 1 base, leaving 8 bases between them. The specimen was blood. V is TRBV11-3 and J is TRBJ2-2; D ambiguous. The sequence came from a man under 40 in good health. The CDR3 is CASGTENTGELFF. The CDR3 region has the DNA TGTGCCAGCGGCACAGAGAACACCGGGGAGCTGTTTTTT.